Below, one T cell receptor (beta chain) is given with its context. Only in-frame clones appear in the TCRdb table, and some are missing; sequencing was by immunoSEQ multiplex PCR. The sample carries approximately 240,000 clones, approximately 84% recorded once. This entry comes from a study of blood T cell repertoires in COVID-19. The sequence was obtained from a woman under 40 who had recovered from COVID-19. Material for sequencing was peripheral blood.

CDR3 loop: CASSTTGIPRLSMNTEAFF. The CDR3 nucleotides read TGTGCCAGTAGTACGACAGGAATTCCTAGGCTTTCTATGAACACTGAAGCTTTCTTT. The chain combines TRBV19 with TRBJ1-1; TRBD1 is a possible D gene (6 bases). This CDR3 has 19 residues. V was trimmed by 4 bases and J by 0 bases, leaving 24 bases between them. The germline gives CDR1 LNHDA, CDR2 SQIVND (reference sequence). Variable domain in full (rest from reference TRBV19 and TRBJ1-1): DGGITQSPKYLFRKEGQNVTLSCEQNLNHDAMYWYRQDPGQGLRLIYYSQIVNDFQKGDIAEGYSVSREKKESFPLTVTSAQKNPTAFYLCASSTTGIPRLSMNTEAFFGQGTRLTVV.